A selection of T cell receptor beta chains follows, all from one sample in a study of radiotherapy plus CTLA-4 blockade in lung cancer. Assay used: immunoSEQ multiplex PCR; TCRdb lists only in-frame clones, some missing. This table has 55,000 to 80,000 clones, 78% appearing once. This specimen consisted of peripheral blood, obtained from a patient treated with radiotherapy plus ipilimumab. These receptors were obtained from a human donor with non-small cell lung cancer who had a complete response to radiotherapy plus ipilimumab. The CDR3 runs from the conserved cysteine through the conserved F or W. D genes are given only for firm matches. Size is omitted from some rows. Given values are once, few, many or a class for expanded clones.

TRBD1 - TRBJ1-1 TRBV2 CASRDRGIVPEAFF TGTGCCAGCAGGGACAGGGGGATAGTCCCTGAAGCTTTCTTT
TRBD1 - TRBJ1-6 TRBV4-3 CASSQDQGASPLHF TGCGCCAGCAGCCAAGATCAGGGGGCTTCACCCCTCCACTTT
- once TRBJ2-3 TRBV5-6 CASSLVAGSSMDTQYF TGTGCCAGCAGCTTGGTGGCAGGGTCTTCGATGGATACGCAGTATTTT
- - TRBJ2-7 TRBV5-4 CASNRGTDYEQYF TGTGCCAGCAACCGGGGGACAGACTACGAGCAGTACTTC
- - TRBJ1-1 TRBV5-1 CASSPGERGAFF TGCGCCAGCAGCCCGGGGGAGCGGGGAGCTTTCTTT
- - TRBJ2-6 TRBV28 CASLPGAAGANVLTF TGTGCCAGCCTCCCAGGTGCTGCTGGGGCCAACGTCCTGACTTTC
- - TRBJ1-6 TRBV21-1 CASSSRGPGQYSPLHF TGTGCCAGCAGCTCTAGAGGCCCGGGACAATATTCACCCCTCCACTTT
- - TRBJ2-7 TRBV27 CASSSPLKSFSYEQYF TGTGCCAGCAGTTCCCCTCTCAAGTCCTTCTCCTACGAGCAGTACTTC
TRBD2 few TRBJ2-7 TRBV9 CASSSGGAGYEQYF TGTGCCAGCAGCTCGGGGGGGGCAGGCTACGAGCAGTACTTC
TRBD2 few TRBJ2-5 TRBV4-3 CASSSRLAGGGETQYF TGCGCCAGCAGCTCCCGACTAGCGGGAGGCGGAGAGACCCAGTACTTC
TRBD2 - TRBJ2-1 TRBV5-1 CASNSESGLANNEQFF TGCGCCAGCAACTCCGAATCGGGACTAGCGAACAATGAGCAGTTCTTC